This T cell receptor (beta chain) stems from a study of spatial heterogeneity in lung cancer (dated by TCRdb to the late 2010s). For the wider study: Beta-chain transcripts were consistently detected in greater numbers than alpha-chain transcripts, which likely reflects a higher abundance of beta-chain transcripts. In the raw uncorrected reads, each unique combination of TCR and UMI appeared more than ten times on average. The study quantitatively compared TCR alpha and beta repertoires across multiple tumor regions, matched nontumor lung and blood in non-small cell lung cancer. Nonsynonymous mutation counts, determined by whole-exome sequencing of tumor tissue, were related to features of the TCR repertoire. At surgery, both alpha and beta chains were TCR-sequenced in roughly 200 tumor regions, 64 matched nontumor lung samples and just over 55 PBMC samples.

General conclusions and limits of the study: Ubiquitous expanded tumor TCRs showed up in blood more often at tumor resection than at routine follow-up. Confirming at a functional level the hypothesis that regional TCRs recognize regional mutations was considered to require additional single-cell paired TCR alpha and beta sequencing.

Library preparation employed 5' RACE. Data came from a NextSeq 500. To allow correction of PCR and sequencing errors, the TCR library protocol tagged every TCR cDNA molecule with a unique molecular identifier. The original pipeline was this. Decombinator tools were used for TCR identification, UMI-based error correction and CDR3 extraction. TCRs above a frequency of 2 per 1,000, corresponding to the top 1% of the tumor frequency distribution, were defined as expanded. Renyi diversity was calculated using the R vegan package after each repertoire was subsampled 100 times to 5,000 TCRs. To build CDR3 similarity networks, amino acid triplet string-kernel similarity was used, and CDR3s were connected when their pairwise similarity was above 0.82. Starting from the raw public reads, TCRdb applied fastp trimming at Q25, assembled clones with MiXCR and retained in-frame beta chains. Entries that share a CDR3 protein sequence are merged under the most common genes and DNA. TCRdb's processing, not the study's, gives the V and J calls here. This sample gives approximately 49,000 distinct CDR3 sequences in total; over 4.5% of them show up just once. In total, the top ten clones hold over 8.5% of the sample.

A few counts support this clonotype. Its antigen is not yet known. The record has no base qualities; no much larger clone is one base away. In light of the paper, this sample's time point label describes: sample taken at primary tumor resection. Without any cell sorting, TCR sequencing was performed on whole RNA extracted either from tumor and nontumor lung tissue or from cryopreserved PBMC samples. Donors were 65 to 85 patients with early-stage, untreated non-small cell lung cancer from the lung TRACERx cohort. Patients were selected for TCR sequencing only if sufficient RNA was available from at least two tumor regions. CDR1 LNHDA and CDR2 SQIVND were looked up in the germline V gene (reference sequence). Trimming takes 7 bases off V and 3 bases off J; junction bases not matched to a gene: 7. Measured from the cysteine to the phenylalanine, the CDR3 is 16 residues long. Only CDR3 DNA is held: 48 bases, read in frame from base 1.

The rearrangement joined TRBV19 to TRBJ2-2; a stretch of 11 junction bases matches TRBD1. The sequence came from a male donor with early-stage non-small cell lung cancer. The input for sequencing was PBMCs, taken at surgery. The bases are TGTGCCAGTACCCGCCAGGGACAGGGGGACACCGGGGAGCTGTTTTTT. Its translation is CASTRQGQGDTGELFF.